Below, 14 T cell receptor beta chains from the same sample are listed, as sequenced in a study of blood T cell repertoires in COVID-19. Method: immunoSEQ multiplex PCR; TCRdb's copy keeps in-frame clones and lacks some. This sample has approximately 250,000 clones, with around 89% found just once. The sample taken for sequencing was PBMCs or T cells enriched from blood (not recorded which). All receptors come from a woman aged 25 to 45 who had recovered from COVID-19.

This clone showed up just once. The V call is TRBV19, the J call TRBJ1-5; 8 nucleotides agree with TRBD1. Germline V lookup: CDR1 LNHDA, CDR2 SQIVND (reference sequence). The V segment lost 6 bases and the J segment 7 bases; nucleotides outside the gene matches: 14. The CDR3 runs 16 residues. The CDR3 reads CASSYSPGRDRQPQHF. For the CDR3, the DNA is TGTGCCAGTAGCTACTCTCCAGGCAGGGACAGGCAGCCCCAGCATTTT.

This rearrangement joins TRBV11-2 to TRBJ2-7; 13 nucleotides agree with TRBD2. Germline CDR1 and CDR2: SGHAT and FQNNGV. The CDR3 spans 19 residues. Germline trimming cut 5 bases from V and 0 bases from J; bases unmatched to any gene: 13. The CDR3 spells CASSRGTSGTYGLSYEQYF. CDR3 in DNA: TGTGCCAGCAGCCGCGGGACTAGCGGGACCTACGGACTCTCCTACGAGCAGTACTTC.

The chain is built from TRBV15 and TRBJ1-4; D possibly corresponds to TRBD1 (6 bases). This CDR3 comprises 15 residues. The ends were cut back, 0 bases at V and 5 bases at J, with 10 bases in the middle. Germline V gene data show CDR1 as LNHNV and CDR2 as YYDKDF (reference sequence). CDR3 protein: CATSREQGPNEKLFF. CDR3 nucleotide sequence: TGTGCCACCAGCAGAGAACAGGGTCCCAATGAAAAACTGTTTTTT.

V usage is TRBV29-1 and J usage is TRBJ2-7; D is perhaps TRBD1 (6 bases). V was shortened by 4 bases and J by 4 bases, with 11 bases between the two germline ends. The CDR3 consists of 12 residues. The germline V gene has CDR1 SQVTM and CDR2 ANQGSEA. CDR3 DNA: TGCAGCGTTGGTAGGCAGGGGTACGAGCAGTACTTC. It encodes CSVGRQGYEQYF.

The chain carries TRBV19 and TRBJ2-7; the match to TRBD2 covers 9 bases. After removal of 4 bases from V and 6 bases from J, the junction contained 7 bases not matched to a gene. Germline CDR1 reads LNHDA; CDR2 reads SQIVND (reference sequence). CDR3 length equals 14 residues. CDR3 sequence: CASSKGLATGEQYF. The DNA for the CDR3 is TGTGCCAGTAGTAAGGGACTAGCTACTGGCGAGCAGTACTTC.

V gene TRBV12-3 or TRBV12-4 combines with J gene TRBJ1-1; perhaps TRBD1 as D (6 bases). The CDR3 sequence is 13 residues long. Deletions cut 2 bases from V and 6 bases from J, with 10 bases between. The CDR3 region has the DNA TGTGCCAGCAGTTTAAGGGGGAGCTCTGAAGCTTTCTTT. Protein: CASSLRGSSEAFF.

This clone was seen a single time. This chain links TRBV18 with TRBJ1-4; a weak D match, TRBD1 (5 bases). The ends were cut back, 2 bases at V and 7 bases at J, with 8 bases in the middle. The V gene's germline CDR1 is KGHSH and CDR2 LQKENI. The CDR3 covers 13 residues. The CDR3: CASSPRRGEKLFF. CDR3 sequence (DNA): TGTGCCAGCTCACCAAGGAGGGGTGAAAAACTGTTTTTT.

The gene calls are TRBV30 and TRBJ2-1; possibly TRBD1 for D (5 bases). With 1 base removed from V and 0 bases from J, the gap between germline ends came to 13 bases. The germline V gene encodes CDR1 GTSNPN and CDR2 SVGIG (reference sequence). This CDR3 is built from 16 residues. CDR3 sequence (DNA): TGTGCCTGGAGTGACCAGGACACGAGCTCCTACAATGAGCAGTTCTTC. It translates to CAWSDQDTSSYNEQFF.

The chain uses TRBV18 and TRBJ1-3; TRBD1 matches at 8 bases. J gave up 1 base and V 3 bases, and 11 bases lay outside the gene matches. The CDR3 spans 18 residues. Germline V CDR1 and CDR2: KGHSH, LQKENI. CDR3 sequence (DNA): TGTGCCAGCTCACCGGACAGGGTTATGTCCGAGTCTGGAAACACCATATATTTT. Its protein is CASSPDRVMSESGNTIYF.

The rearrangement links TRBV9 to TRBJ2-7, with D perhaps TRBD1 (6 bases). The V end lost 4 bases, the J end lost 3 bases, and 11 bases lay between the germline ends. Germline V CDR1 and CDR2: SGDLS, YYNGEE. The CDR3 is 13 amino acids. The CDR3 sequence: CASSPTGYYEQYF. The CDR3 nucleotides are TGTGCCAGCAGCCCAACAGGGTACTACGAGCAGTACTTC.

This sequence joins TRBV20-1 and TRBJ1-2; 9 bases match TRBD1. The CDR3 loop spans 14 amino acids. Germline CDR1 and CDR2: DFQATT and SNEGSKA (reference sequence). Trimming took 3 bases from V and 4 from J; bases not matched to a gene: 6. CDR3 residues: CSASPPGQGYGYTF. Written as DNA, the CDR3 is TGCAGTGCTAGTCCTCCGGGACAGGGCTATGGCTACACCTTC.

This clone was picked up a small number of times. The V gene is TRBV7-9, the J gene TRBJ2-3, with 7 bases aligning to TRBD2. Germline V CDR1 and CDR2: SEHNR, FQNEAQ (reference sequence). The CDR3 has 14 residues. Trimming at V came to 7 bases and at J to 6 bases, leaving 10 bases not matched to a gene. CDR3 protein: CASTPVGGSDTQYF. CDR3 bases: TGTGCCAGCACCCCCGTGGGGGGGTCCGATACGCAGTATTTT. The complete variable domain, with remaining parts taken from reference TRBV7-9 and TRBJ2-3, reads DTGVSQNPRHKITKRGQNVTFRCDPISEHNRLYWYRQTLGQGPEFLTYFQNEAQLEKSRLLSDRFSAERPKGSFSTLEIQRTEQGDSAMYLCASTPVGGSDTQYFGPGTRLTVL.

The rearrangement joins TRBV6-1 to TRBJ2-1; possible D gene TRBD1, 6 bases. The germline V gene encodes CDR1 MNHNS and CDR2 SASEGT. V was clipped by 3 bases and J by 9 bases, with 15 bases between them. The CDR3 has 14 amino acids. The CDR3 DNA follows: TGTGCCAGCAGTGACAGGGGCGCTCGGAGTGAGCAGTTCTTC. The encoded protein is CASSDRGARSEQFF.

In this sample, this clone turned up once. The chain combines TRBV28 with TRBJ2-1, with TRBD2 matching over 13 bases. J lost 7 bases, V lost 3 bases, and 6 bases had no gene match. Germline CDR1 MDHEN, CDR2 SYDVKM. There are 16 residues in the CDR3. Written as DNA, the CDR3 is TGTGCCAGCAGTTTTGCCGGGACTAGCGGGGTTAATGAGCAGTTCTTC. Its translation is CASSFAGTSGVNEQFF.